Following are 29 T cell receptor beta chains from one sample sequenced in a study of molecular identifiers for immune sequencing clone quantification. In TCRdb, the PCR reads were re-called with MiXCR into one record per CDR3 protein. Here the sample spans about 640,000 distinct CDR3 sequences, about 20% being singletons. The source material was naive CD8+ T cells from blood, with Jurkat cell RNA spiked in. Subset indicated: FACS-sorted CD8+CD4-CCR7+CD45RA+ naive T cells. The receptors were sampled from a human donor in good health. Some libraries in this study had Jurkat cell RNA spiked in.

The sample holds many counts of this clonotype. The chain recombines TRBV6-2 or TRBV6-3 with TRBJ2-7, with 7 nucleotides matching TRBD2. CDR1 and CDR2 from the germline V gene are MNHEY and SVGEGT. The CDR3 length is 13 residues. After removal of 2 bases from V and 2 bases from J, the junction contained 0 bases not matched to a gene. The CDR3 DNA is TGTGCCAGCAGTTACGGACTAGCCTACGAGCAGTACTTC. As protein: CASSYGLAYEQYF.

This clonotype has at least ten counts. The chain has TRBV4-3 and TRBJ1-4; D perhaps matches TRBD1 (5 bases). CDR1 LGHNA and CDR2 YSLEER come from the germline V gene. There are 13 residues in the CDR3. Deletions cut 0 bases from V and 8 bases from J, with 7 bases between. The CDR3 sequence is CASSQDRGEKLFF. CDR3 in DNA: TGCGCCAGCAGCCAAGATCGGGGGGAAAAACTGTTTTTT.

This clonotype appeared a few times. The chain carries TRBV7-2 and TRBJ2-1; the match to TRBD1 covers 7 bases. The junction had 13 bases not matched to a gene; V was cut back by 3 bases and J by 8 bases. Germline CDR1 and CDR2: SGHTA and FQGNSA. This CDR3 is 16 amino acids long. The CDR3 reads CASSFGTDRSGDEQFF. CDR3 DNA: TGTGCCAGCAGCTTCGGGACAGACAGGAGTGGGGATGAGCAGTTCTTC.

V and J are TRBV27 and TRBJ2-7; D not resolved. Germline lookup yields CDR1 MNHEY and CDR2 SMNVEV (reference sequence). This CDR3 is 14 amino acids long. V was clipped by 6 bases and J by 6 bases, with 18 bases between them. The CDR3 DNA sequence: TGTGCCAGCAGCCCACGAAACCGATTTGGCGAGCAGTACTTC. Translation gives CASSPRNRFGEQYF.

This clonotype was detected many times. This chain links TRBV20-1 with TRBJ2-7; D call uncertain. CDR3 length: 12 residues. In germline, CDR1 is DFQATT, CDR2 SNEGSKA (reference sequence). Between the trimmed V and J ends, which lost 2 bases and 4 bases, there was a span of 9 bases. This CDR3 is CSARLDLYEQYF. As DNA, the CDR3 is TGCAGTGCTAGACTGGATCTTTACGAGCAGTACTTC.

This clonotype was seen a handful of times. The chain links TRBV7-8 to TRBJ2-7; TRBD2 is a possible D gene (6 bases). CDR1 and CDR2 (germline): SGHVS, FQNEAQ. Trimming left V 4 bases short and J 3 bases short, with 13 bases between. The CDR3 has 14 amino acids. The CDR3 nucleotides read TGTGCCAGCAGCTCCCAAGTGGAGGGCTACGAGCAGTACTTC. It codes for CASSSQVEGYEQYF.

In this sample, this clonotype turned up many times. The gene calls are TRBV3-1 and TRBJ2-7; either TRBD1 or TRBD2 may fit D (5 bases each). Germline-derived CDR1 and CDR2 are LGHDT and YNNKEL (reference sequence). This CDR3 spans 13 amino acids. Trimming took off 4 bases at V and 1 base at J, with 8 bases between the two ends. This CDR3 reads CASSRGWSYEQYF. The CDR3 nucleotides are TGTGCCAGCAGCCGGGGGTGGTCCTACGAGCAGTACTTC.

There are many counts of this clonotype. The CDR3 bases are TGTGCCAGCAGCTTATCCGGGGCTCGGACAGATACGCAGTATTTT. Its protein product is CASSLSGARTDTQYF. V is TRBV7-8 and J is TRBJ2-3; D tentatively fits TRBD1 or TRBD2 (5 bases each). CDR1 is SGHVS, CDR2 FQNEAQ, per germline. The V end was cut by 2 bases, the J end by 3 bases, with 12 bases between. The CDR3 sequence is 15 residues long.

This clonotype has at least ten counts. V usage is TRBV7-9 and J usage is TRBJ1-1; TRBD1 is a possible D gene (5 bases). With 5 bases removed from V and 6 bases from J, the gap between germline ends came to 13 bases. The CDR3 sequence is 13 residues long. The V gene's germline CDR1 is SEHNR and CDR2 FQNEAQ (reference sequence). The CDR3 protein is CASSPGLSPEAFF. The CDR3 DNA follows: TGTGCCAGCAGCCCGGGGCTTTCCCCTGAAGCTTTCTTT.

This clonotype was found many times. This chain links TRBV29-1 with TRBJ1-2; no reliable D call. Trimming removed 4 bases from V and 4 bases from J, with 13 bases in between. The CDR3 extends over 13 amino acids. The germline gives CDR1 SQVTM, CDR2 ANQGSEA. The CDR3 protein is CSVGTEAGYGYTF. DNA of the CDR3: TGCAGCGTTGGTACCGAGGCAGGCTATGGCTACACCTTC.

The rearrangement uses TRBV4-1 and TRBJ2-5; 8 positions match TRBD2. Looked up from germline, CDR1 is MGHRA and CDR2 is YSYEKL. The ends lost 3 bases at V and 7 bases at J; junction bases unmatched: 10. CDR3 size: 15 residues. CDR3 sequence (DNA): TGCGCCAGCAGCCAGGAGAAGCGGGAGACAGGGACCCAGTACTTC. Its protein is CASSQEKRETGTQYF.

V is TRBV28 and J is TRBJ1-2, with TRBD1 identical over 7 bases. Trimming removed 4 bases from V and 4 bases from J; junction bases left unmatched: 12. This CDR3 is built from 16 residues. CDR1 MDHEN and CDR2 SYDVKM come from the germline V gene. CDR3 coding DNA: TGTGCCAGCAGTTCACCCCTCTCGACAGGGACCTATGGCTACACCTTC. Its protein is CASSSPLSTGTYGYTF.

V is TRBV7-9 and J is TRBJ2-7; no firm D call. The CDR3 has 15 residues. V lost 6 bases and J lost 2, with 17 bases in between. Germline assignment: CDR1 SEHNR and CDR2 FQNEAQ (reference sequence). The CDR3 loop is CASSPPQPRPYEQYF. CDR3 DNA: TGTGCCAGCAGTCCGCCGCAGCCGCGCCCCTACGAGCAGTACTTC.

A few counts support this clonotype. The genes are TRBV20-1 and TRBJ2-5, with 8 positions matching TRBD2. The V gene end was trimmed by 3 bases and the J gene end by 5 bases; junction bases not matched to a gene: 11. This CDR3 spans 15 amino acids. Germline loops: CDR1 DFQATT, CDR2 SNEGSKA (reference sequence). The CDR3, as DNA: TGCAGTGCTAGGGAACTAGCGGTCGGGATTGAGACCCAGTACTTC. Translated: CSARELAVGIETQYF.

As to this clonotype: A much more abundant neighbour one base away suggests this may be a read error. The J gene is TRBJ2-7, the V gene TRBV25-1, with 8 bases identical to TRBD2. The CDR3 is 16 amino acids. The V and J ends lost 6 bases and 6 bases, in that order; junction bases with no gene match: 16. CDR1 MGHDK and CDR2 SYGVNS come from the germline V gene. CDR3 sequence (DNA): TGTGCCAGCAGGGCCGGGGGGGGTGGCGGGAGTTCCGAGCAGTACTTC. Translation: CASRAGGGGGSSEQYF.

This chain connects TRBV20-1 to TRBJ1-6; D perhaps matches TRBD1 (5 bases). The CDR3 runs to 14 residues. V was pared by 7 bases and J by 0 bases, with 10 bases between. Germline V lookup: CDR1 DFQATT, CDR2 SNEGSKA (reference sequence). The CDR3 here is CSGGESSYNSPLHF. In DNA form, the CDR3 reads TGCAGTGGAGGGGAAAGCTCCTATAATTCACCCCTCCACTTT.

This clonotype was detected ten times or more. The genes are TRBV3-1 and TRBJ2-3, with 13 bases identical to TRBD2. CDR1 and CDR2 from the germline V gene are LGHDT and YNNKEL (reference sequence). J lost 4 bases, V lost 0 bases, and 10 bases had no gene match. CDR3 length equals 19 residues. The CDR3 here is CASSQDLETSGRLADTQYF. The CDR3 DNA reads TGTGCCAGCAGCCAAGATCTAGAGACTAGCGGGAGGCTCGCAGATACGCAGTATTTT.

As concerns this clonotype: The missing conserved phenylalanine or tryptophan at the end of this CDR3 makes a read error likely. Here the CDR3 reads CASSHPNFTGTGIQPQHL. The CDR3 bases are TGCGCCAGCTCACACCCGAACTTTACCGGGACAGGAATTCAGCCCCAGCATCTT. V gene TRBV18 combines with J gene TRBJ1-5; 8 bases are a match to TRBD1. CDR3 length: 18 residues. Per the germline V gene, CDR1 is KGHSH and CDR2 is LQKENI.

This clonotype has ten or more counts. The chain has TRBV5-5 and TRBJ2-7, with D possibly matching TRBD2 (5 bases). The CDR3 sequence is 12 residues long. Germline lookup yields CDR1 SGHKS and CDR2 YYEKEE (reference sequence). V lost 7 bases, J lost 3 bases, and 11 bases lay in between. As DNA, the CDR3 is TGTGCCAGCGCCGAGGAGGACTACGAGCAGTACTTC. Encoded protein: CASAEEDYEQYF.

In this sample, this clonotype turned up many times. This sequence joins TRBV15 and TRBJ2-7, with a tentative D call TRBD1 (6 bases). This CDR3 is 14 amino acids long. Germline V lookup: CDR1 LNHNV, CDR2 YYDKDF (reference sequence). The ends were cut back, 3 bases at V and 9 bases at J, with 18 bases in the middle. CDR3 coding DNA: TGTGCCACCAGCAGGGTCAGGGGAGACTGGTGGCAGTACTTC. Protein product: CATSRVRGDWWQYF.

As for this clonotype: An end of the junction differs from the germline gene, which may be a read error. The chain uses TRBV7-7 and TRBJ2-7; TRBD1 matches at 8 bases. The CDR3 runs 13 residues. CDR1 SSHAT and CDR2 FNYEAQ come from the germline V gene (reference sequence). The CDR3 protein is CASGLGQGGEQYF. The CDR3 DNA reads TGTGCCAGCGGCTTAGGACAGGGCGGTGAGCAGTACTTC.

This clonotype turned up a few times. J is TRBJ2-7 and V is TRBV19; the match to TRBD2 covers 10 bases. The germline V gene encodes CDR1 LNHDA and CDR2 SQIVND (reference sequence). Trimming removed 6 bases from V and 2 bases from J; junction bases left unmatched: 7. This CDR3 is built from 15 residues. The CDR3: CASSPGLARTYEQYF. CDR3 nucleotide sequence: TGTGCCAGTAGCCCGGGACTAGCGAGAACCTACGAGCAGTACTTC. Using reference TRBV19 and TRBJ2-7 for the parts outside the CDR3, the full variable domain is DGGITQSPKYLFRKEGQNVTLSCEQNLNHDAMYWYRQDPGQGLRLIYYSQIVNDFQKGDIAEGYSVSREKKESFPLTVTSAQKNPTAFYLCASSPGLARTYEQYFGPGTRLTVT.

In this sample, this clonotype turned up many times. The chain couples TRBV20-1 to TRBJ1-2; no clear D gene. The CDR3 extends over 15 amino acids. Trimming stripped 0 bases from V and 0 bases from J, with 11 bases between. Germline V gene data show CDR1 as DFQATT and CDR2 as SNEGSKA (reference sequence). This CDR3 is CSARDPRLANYGYTF. In DNA, the CDR3 is TGCAGTGCTAGAGATCCGAGGTTAGCTAACTATGGCTACACCTTC.

In the case of this clonotype: This clone may be a read error of a much larger clone one base away. The chain is built from TRBV20-1 and TRBJ2-7; 11 nucleotides agree with TRBD1. The CDR3 totals 13 residues. The germline CDR1 and CDR2 sequences are DFQATT and SNEGSKA (reference sequence). The junction had 10 bases not matched to a gene; V was cut back by 6 bases and J by 9 bases. The CDR3 loop is CSAKDRGRVGQYF. Written as DNA, the CDR3 is TGCAGTGCAAAGGACAGGGGGCGGGTCGGGCAGTACTTC.

This clonotype was detected a few times. A much larger clone is a single base away; this may be a read error. The chain has TRBV19 and TRBJ1-5; unclear D gene. The germline V gene encodes CDR1 LNHDA and CDR2 SQIVND (reference sequence). The V end lost 3 bases, the J end lost 7 bases, and 16 bases lay between the germline ends. CDR3 length: 15 amino acids. In nucleotides, the CDR3 is TGTGCCAGTAGTATTCTTGCCAGTCTGAAACAGCCCCAGCATTTT. It specifies CASSILASLKQPQHF.

This clonotype was picked up one time. A read error is possible here, since a much larger clone lies one base away. V usage is TRBV5-1 and J usage is TRBJ2-1, with D possibly matching TRBD2 (6 bases). Trimming took 0 bases from V and 0 from J, leaving 16 bases between them. The germline gives CDR1 SGHRS, CDR2 YFSETQ. The CDR3 contains 18 residues. CDR3: CASSLAGPAGPSYNEQFF. CDR3 DNA sequence: TGCGCCAGCAGCTTGGCCGGGCCAGCGGGCCCCTCCTACAATGAGCAGTTCTTC.

Details on this clonotype: This may be a read error, as it is one base from a much larger clone. The chain joins TRBV3-1 to TRBJ2-2, with a possible D match to TRBD2 (7 bases). Germline V gene lookup returns CDR1 LGHDT and CDR2 YNNKEL (reference sequence). This CDR3 spans 19 amino acids. DNA for the CDR3: TGTGCCAGCAGCCCCGGGGGGCAGGTGGCGAAAAAACACCCCGGGGAGCTGCTTTTT. Translating gives CASSPGGQVAKKHPGELLF.

This chain connects TRBV27 to TRBJ2-1; TRBD2 matches at 7 bases. Trimming at V came to 5 bases and at J to 0 bases, leaving 7 bases not matched to a gene. This CDR3 is built from 16 residues. Germline V lookup: CDR1 MNHEY, CDR2 SMNVEV (reference sequence). The CDR3 here is CASSPLAASSYNEQFF. CDR3 DNA sequence: TGTGCCAGCAGTCCCCTAGCGGCGAGCTCCTACAATGAGCAGTTCTTC.

This clonotype was picked up a small number of times. V usage is TRBV28 and J usage is TRBJ1-1; the match to TRBD1 covers 8 bases. V lost 5 bases and J lost 1; bases outside the gene matches: 6. The CDR3 loop spans 15 amino acids. Germline assignment: CDR1 MDHEN and CDR2 SYDVKM. The CDR3 sequence is CASSTPGQANTEAFF. The CDR3 region has the DNA TGTGCCAGCAGTACGCCGGGACAGGCGAACACTGAAGCTTTCTTT.